This is a list of T cell receptor beta chains from one sample in a study of T-cell memory formation after mild COVID-19. TCRdb reanalysed the 5' RACE reads using MiXCR and keeps one entry per CDR3 protein. The data hold 450,000 to 650,000 distinct CDR3 sequences, with about 20% observed a single time. Sequenced: PBMCs or a T cell subset sorted from them (not recorded which). These receptors were taken from an adult woman who had mild COVID-19 (a few samples of this study predate the infection). Cell type and time point are not known. Both conserved end residues are part of each CDR3. Fields, in order: clone size, J gene, D gene, V gene, CDR3 DNA, CDR3 protein. A D gene is named only where the DNA matches it firmly. Rows may omit the clone size; those that give it use once, few, many or a size class.

few | TRBJ2-7 | TRBD2 | TRBV12-3/TRBV12-4 | TGTGCCAGCAGTTTAATCGGTGGGGGGGGCGAGCAGTACTTC | CASSLIGGGGEQYF
. | TRBJ1-4 | . | TRBV6-5 | TGTGCCACCCTAAAGGGACCCCTTTTGTTTTTT | CATLKGPLLFF
. | TRBJ1-2 | TRBD1 | TRBV12-3/TRBV12-4 | TGTGCCAGCAGCCCGGGACAGGGGTGGGTTGATGGCTACACCTTC | CASSPGQGWVDGYTF
few | TRBJ1-3 | . | TRBV4-1 | TGCGCCAGCAGCCGATCAGAGAATATGGGAAACACCATATATTTT | CASSRSENMGNTIYF
few | TRBJ2-7 | . | TRBV6-1 | TGTGCCAGCACTGGTCCACGGGGCTTCTACGAGCAGTACTTC | CASTGPRGFYEQYF
few | TRBJ2-1 | . | TRBV7-6 | TGTGCCAGCAGCTTAGACAGCTTGAACAATGAGCAGTTCTTC | CASSLDSLNNEQFF
. | TRBJ2-1 | . | TRBV7-8 | TGTGCCAGCAGCGTCCAAATTTCCTCCTACAATGAGCAGTTCTTC | CASSVQISSYNEQFF
. | TRBJ2-1 | TRBD2 | TRBV6-6 | TGTGCCAGCAGTTACTCGACAAAGCGGGACCTGGATGACAATGAGCAGTTCTTC | CASSYSTKRDLDDNEQFF
. | TRBJ1-1 | . | TRBV6-6 | TGTGCCAGCAGTTACAGTGCTGAAGCTTTCTTT | CASSYSAEAFF
few | TRBJ2-7 | . | TRBV5-1 | TGCGCCAGCAGCTTGGCGGCACCGGGGTTCTACGAGCAGTACTTC | CASSLAAPGFYEQYF
many | TRBJ2-1 | . | TRBV5-1 | TGTGCCAGCAGCTTAGCCTACAATGAGCAGTTCTTC | CASSLAYNEQFF
. | TRBJ1-2 | . | TRBV10-3 | TGTGCCATCCTCCGCCTCGGACAGCAAAATGGCTACACCTTC | CAILRLGQQNGYTF
. | TRBJ2-1 | TRBD2 | TRBV3-1 | TGTGCCAGCAGCCAAGATCTGACTAGCGGGGGCGCTGAGCAGTTCTTC | CASSQDLTSGGAEQFF
. | TRBJ1-2 | . | TRBV25-1 | TGTGCCAGCAGTGAACTATATCCTTCTAACTATGGCTACACCTTC | CASSELYPSNYGYTF
. | TRBJ2-7 | . | TRBV15 | TGTGCCACCAGCCCCGGGGGGCTCTACTACGAGCAGTACTTC | CATSPGGLYYEQYF
. | TRBJ1-1 | . | TRBV5-1 | TGCGCCTGTTTCGAAGCTTTCTTT | CACFEAFF
few | TRBJ2-7 | . | TRBV12-3/TRBV12-4 | TGTGCCAGCAGTGTCCGGGACGACTCCTACGAGCAGTACTTC | CASSVRDDSYEQYF
. | TRBJ1-4 | TRBD1 | TRBV6-1 | TGTGCCAGCAGGACAGGGGAATTCAATGAAAAACTGTTTTTT | CASRTGEFNEKLFF
. | TRBJ2-1 | TRBD2 | TRBV6-5 | TGTGCCAGCAGACCTTCGGCGGGGGGGCCGGGAAATGAGCAGTTCTTC | CASRPSAGGPGNEQFF
. | TRBJ2-3 | . | TRBV27 | TGTGCCAGCAGTTTCTTGAGACAGGATTTCACAGATACGCAGTATTTT | CASSFLRQDFTDTQYF
. | TRBJ2-5 | TRBD2 | TRBV3-1 | TGTGCCAGCAGCTCGACTAGCGGGGGGTCGCAAGAGACCCAGTACTTC | CASSSTSGGSQETQYF
few | TRBJ1-2 | . | TRBV6-1 | TGTGCCAGCACCCTCTCGGGCAACCTAAACTATGGCTACACCTTC | CASTLSGNLNYGYTF
. | TRBJ2-7 | . | TRBV29-1 | TGCAGCGTTGCAGGGACACCCTCAGGCGAGCAGTACTTC | CSVAGTPSGEQYF
. | TRBJ2-6 | TRBD1 | TRBV4-2 | TGTGCCAGCAGCCAAGGATACAGGGGGTGGTCTGGGGCCAACGTCCTGACTTTC | CASSQGYRGWSGANVLTF
. | TRBJ1-2 | . | TRBV29-1 | TGCAGCGTTGGGACCCCGGAGGGATTCTTCTATGGCTACACCTTC | CSVGTPEGFFYGYTF
. | TRBJ2-2 | TRBD1 | TRBV29-1 | TGCAGCGTTGGGGTCAAAAGACAGGGGGCGTTCGGCACCGGGGAGCTGTTTTTT | CSVGVKRQGAFGTGELFF
few | TRBJ2-1 | . | TRBV15 | TGTGCCACCGCGCAGTGGGGCAATGAGCAGTTCTTC | CATAQWGNEQFF
. | TRBJ2-1 | . | TRBV7-9 | TGTGCCAGCAGCTTGCCGGCCGTGGGTCGTTCCAATGAGCAGTTCTTC | CASSLPAVGRSNEQFF